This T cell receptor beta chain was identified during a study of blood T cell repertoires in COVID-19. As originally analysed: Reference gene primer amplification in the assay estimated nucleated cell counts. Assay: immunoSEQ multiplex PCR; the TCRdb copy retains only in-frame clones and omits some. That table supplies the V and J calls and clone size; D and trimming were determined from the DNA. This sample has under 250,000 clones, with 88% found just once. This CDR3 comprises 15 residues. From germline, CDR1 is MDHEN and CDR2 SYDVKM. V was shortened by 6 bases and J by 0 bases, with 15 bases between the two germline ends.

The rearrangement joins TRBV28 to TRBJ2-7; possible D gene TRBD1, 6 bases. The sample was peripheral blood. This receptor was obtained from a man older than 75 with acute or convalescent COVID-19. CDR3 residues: CASSKTGYRSYEQYF. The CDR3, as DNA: TGTGCCAGCAGCAAAACAGGGTATCGCTCCTACGAGCAGTACTTC.